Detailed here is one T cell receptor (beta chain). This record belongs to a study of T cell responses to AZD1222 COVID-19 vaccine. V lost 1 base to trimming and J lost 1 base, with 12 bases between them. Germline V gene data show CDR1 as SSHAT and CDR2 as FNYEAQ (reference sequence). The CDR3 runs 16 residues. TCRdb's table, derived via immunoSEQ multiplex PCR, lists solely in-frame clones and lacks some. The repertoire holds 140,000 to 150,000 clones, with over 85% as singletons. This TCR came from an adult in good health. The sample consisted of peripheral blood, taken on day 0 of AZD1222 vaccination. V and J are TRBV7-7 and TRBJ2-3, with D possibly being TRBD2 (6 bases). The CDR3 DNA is TGTGCCAGCAGCTTAGGGAGTACGGGAGGCACAGATACGCAGTATTTT. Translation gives CASSLGSTGGTDTQYF.